These 13 T cell receptor beta chains came from one sample sequenced in a study of T cells in Graves' hyperthyroidism and ophthalmopathy. Using RNA transcripts as the source, TCR beta CDR3 regions were amplified. The HTBI set primed first-round TCR CDR3 RT-PCR. TCRdb reprocessed the multiplex PCR reads with MiXCR, giving one entry per CDR3 protein. The sample has approximately 600,000 distinct CDR3 sequences; around 21% are singletons. Sequenced sample: blood. Receptors were obtained from a man younger than 45 with Graves' ophthalmopathy.

This clonotype came up a few times. This chain uses TRBV12-3 or TRBV12-4 with TRBJ2-1; 10 bases align to TRBD1. The J segment lost 8 bases and the V segment lost 9 bases, leaving 10 bases of the junction unmatched. CDR3 length equals 14 residues. The CDR3, as DNA: TGTGCCAGTCAGCGCAGGGACAGGGGAGATGAGCAGTTCTTC. Its translation: CASQRRDRGDEQFF.

The chain employs TRBV20-1 and TRBJ1-1; unclear D gene. The germline V and J ends were trimmed by 6 bases and 1 base, with 9 bases remaining between them. The CDR3 loop spans 12 amino acids. CDR1 and CDR2 from the germline V gene are DFQATT and SNEGSKA (reference sequence). The CDR3 coding sequence is TGCAGTGCCCAGGTTCGGAACACTGAAGCTTTCTTT. Protein sequence: CSAQVRNTEAFF.

This clonotype turned up a few times. This chain joins TRBV6-5 and TRBJ1-1; TRBD1 agrees at 8 bases. Germline-derived CDR1 and CDR2 are MNHEY and SVGAGI. The CDR3 runs to 15 residues. The V segment lost 2 bases and the J segment 10 bases; nucleotides outside the gene matches: 12. Here the CDR3 DNA reads TGTGCCAGCAGTTACCCGTCCCGGGACAGGCCCGGAGCTTTCTTT. This encodes CASSYPSRDRPGAFF.

This chain uses TRBV20-1 with TRBJ2-1, with no clear D. The germline gives CDR1 DFQATT, CDR2 SNEGSKA (reference sequence). The CDR3 is 12 amino acids. V was trimmed by 4 bases and J by 4 bases, leaving 8 bases between them. The CDR3 DNA reads TGCAGTGCTAAGAGCCTTTACAATGAGCAGTTCTTC. Its translation: CSAKSLYNEQFF.

This clonotype was seen ten or more times. The V call is TRBV28, the J call TRBJ2-1; 12 nucleotides match TRBD2. CDR1 and CDR2 from the germline V gene are MDHEN and SYDVKM. V lost 8 bases to trimming and J lost 5 bases; unmatched junction nucleotides: 10. The CDR3 covers 16 residues. The CDR3 is CASRLAGEGADNEQFF. In nucleotides, the CDR3 is TGTGCCAGCCGACTAGCGGGAGAGGGAGCCGACAATGAGCAGTTCTTC. The full variable domain, completed using reference TRBV28 and TRBJ2-1, is DVKVTQSSRYLVKRTGEKVFLECVQDMDHENMFWYRQDPGLGLRLIYFSYDVKMKEKGDIPEGYSVSREKKERFSLILESASTNQTSMYLCASRLAGEGADNEQFFGPGTRLTVL.

This clonotype appeared a few times. V usage is TRBV19 and J usage is TRBJ2-1; 10 bases map to TRBD2. This CDR3 spans 18 amino acids. V shed 3 bases, J shed 7 bases, and the junction held 15 bases outside the gene matches. Germline CDR1 and CDR2: LNHDA and SQIVND (reference sequence). The CDR3: CASSITAGGPLGLNEQFF. CDR3 sequence (DNA): TGTGCCAGTAGTATTACAGCGGGAGGGCCTCTGGGACTGAATGAGCAGTTCTTC.

The chain is built from TRBV25-1 and TRBJ2-7, with 9 bases lining up with TRBD1. V dropped 4 bases and J dropped 4; count of bases not matched to a gene: 5. The germline V gene has CDR1 MGHDK and CDR2 SYGVNS. CDR3 length: 14 amino acids. The CDR3 nucleotides read TGTGCCAGCAGTGGTAGACAGGGGGGATACGAGCAGTACTTC. It codes for CASSGRQGGYEQYF.

This clonotype was observed at least ten times. This sequence joins TRBV2 and TRBJ2-5; 9 bases line up with TRBD1. V lost 8 bases and J lost 5; bases outside the gene matches: 6. The CDR3 runs to 13 residues. The germline CDR1 and CDR2 sequences are SNHLY and FYNNEI. The DNA for the CDR3 is TGTGCCAGCTCCCGGACAGGGGAGGAGACCCAGTACTTC. Protein: CASSRTGEETQYF. Full variable domain (remainder filled in from reference TRBV2 and TRBJ2-5): EPEVTQTPSHQVTQMGQEVILRCVPISNHLYFYWYRQILGQKVEFLVSFYNNEISEKSEIFDDQFSVERPDGSNFTLKIRSTKLEDSAMYFCASSRTGEETQYFGPGTRLLVL.

The sample holds a few counts of this clonotype. This chain connects TRBV12-3 or TRBV12-4 to TRBJ2-5; TRBD2 is a possible D gene (5 bases). With 5 bases removed from V and 4 bases from J, the gap between germline ends came to 17 bases. CDR3 size: 15 residues. CDR3 sequence reads: CASSKRRGDRETQYF. CDR3 in DNA: TGTGCCAGCAGTAAGCGACGGGGAGACCGAGAGACCCAGTACTTC.

V gene TRBV15 combines with J gene TRBJ2-3; unclear D gene. V shed 0 bases and J shed 2 bases, with 15 bases lying between them. The CDR3 is 17 residues long. From germline, CDR1 is LNHNV and CDR2 YYDKDF (reference sequence). In DNA form, the CDR3 reads TGTGCCACCAGCAGAGATAGGAACGGGCCTCCCACAGATACGCAGTATTTT. Translating it yields CATSRDRNGPPTDTQYF.

The chain links TRBV20-1 to TRBJ2-5; D uncertain. The CDR3 length is 15 residues. With 4 bases removed from V and 5 bases from J, the gap between germline ends came to 20 bases. The germline CDR1 and CDR2 sequences are DFQATT and SNEGSKA (reference sequence). CDR3 DNA sequence: TGCAGTGCTAAATCGGTTAGCTCGGGTGGGGAGACCCAGTACTTC. This codes for CSAKSVSSGGETQYF.

Only a few counts were recorded for this clonotype. V and J are TRBV27 and TRBJ2-1, with 11 bases lining up with TRBD1. Looked up from germline, CDR1 is MNHEY and CDR2 is SMNVEV (reference sequence). The CDR3 loop spans 15 amino acids. V gave up 5 bases and J gave up 5 bases; unmatched junction bases: 5. DNA of the CDR3: TGTGCCAGCAGTCTCGGGACAGGGGGGCACAATGAGCAGTTCTTC. This encodes CASSLGTGGHNEQFF.

This clonotype was observed at least ten times. The V and J genes are TRBV7-2 and TRBJ1-1; 7 bases are a match to TRBD1. The CDR3 runs to 15 residues. With V trimmed by 1 base and J by 4 bases, 6 bases remained unmatched. Germline V CDR1 and CDR2: SGHTA, FQGNSA. DNA of the CDR3: TGTGCCAGCAGCTTAGGGTCTGGGACAGCCACTGAAGCTTTCTTT. Translated, it gives CASSLGSGTATEAFF. Filled out from reference TRBV7-2 and TRBJ1-1, the complete variable domain reads GAGVSQSPSNKVTEKGKDVELRCDPISGHTALYWYRQSLGQGLEFLIYFQGNSAPDKSGLPSDRFSAERTGGSVSTLTIQRTQQEDSAVYLCASSLGSGTATEAFFGQGTRLTVV.